A selection of T cell receptor beta chains follows, all from one sample in a study of T cell responses to AZD1222 COVID-19 vaccine. The table came from immunoSEQ multiplex PCR; TCRdb's copy has only in-frame clones and leaves some out. The data hold some 130,000 clones, with around nine tenths observed a single time. The specimen was peripheral blood, collected on day 0 of AZD1222 vaccination. These receptors were obtained from an adult in good health. Both conserved end residues are trimmed from each CDR3.

J gene,V gene,CDR3 protein
TRBJ2-6,TRBV19,ASLKAGISGANVLT
TRBJ2-7,TRBV7-2,ASSLIAPSSYEQY
TRBJ2-4,TRBV11-2,ASSPPMGRPVGNIQY
TRBJ1-1,TRBV7-8,ASSSDRGSTEAF
TRBJ2-7,TRBV6-5,ASSYRTGISEQY
TRBJ2-1,TRBV7-2,ASSPIGGRAGYEQF
TRBJ2-1,TRBV7-9,ASTSGNSYNEQF
TRBJ2-7,TRBV18,ASSPRRRGYEQY
TRBJ2-3,TRBV7-2,ASSLASSDTDTQY
TRBJ2-7,TRBV9,ASSTRTSTYEQY
TRBJ2-7,TRBV12-3/TRBV12-4,ASSFSGTEQY
TRBJ2-7,TRBV7-2,ASSRDNYEQY
TRBJ1-6,TRBV28,ASRALSSPLH